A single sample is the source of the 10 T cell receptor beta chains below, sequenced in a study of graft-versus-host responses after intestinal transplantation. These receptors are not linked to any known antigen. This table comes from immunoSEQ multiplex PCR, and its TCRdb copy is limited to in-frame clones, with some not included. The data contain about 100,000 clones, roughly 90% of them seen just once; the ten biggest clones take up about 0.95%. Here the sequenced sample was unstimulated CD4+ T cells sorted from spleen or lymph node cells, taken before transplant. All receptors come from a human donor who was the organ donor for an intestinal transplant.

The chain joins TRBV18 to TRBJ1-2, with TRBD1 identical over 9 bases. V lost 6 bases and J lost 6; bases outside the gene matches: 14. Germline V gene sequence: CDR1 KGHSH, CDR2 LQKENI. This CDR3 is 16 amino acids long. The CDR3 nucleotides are TGTGCCAGCTCCCAAACTACCGGGACAGGGACCAATGGCTACACCTTC. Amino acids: CASSQTTGTGTNGYTF.

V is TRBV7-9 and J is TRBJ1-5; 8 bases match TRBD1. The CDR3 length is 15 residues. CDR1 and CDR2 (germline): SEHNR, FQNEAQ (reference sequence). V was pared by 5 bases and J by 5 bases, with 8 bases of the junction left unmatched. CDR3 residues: CASSDGQGLDQPQHF. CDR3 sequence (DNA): TGTGCCAGCAGCGACGGACAGGGTCTGGATCAGCCCCAGCATTTT.

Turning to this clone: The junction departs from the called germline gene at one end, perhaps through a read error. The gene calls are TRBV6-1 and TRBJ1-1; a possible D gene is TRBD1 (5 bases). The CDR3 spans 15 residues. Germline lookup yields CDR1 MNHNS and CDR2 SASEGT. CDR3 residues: CASREGTLKWAEAFF. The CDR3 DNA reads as TGTGCCAGCAGGGAAGGGACCCTCAAATGGGCTGAAGCTTTCTTT.

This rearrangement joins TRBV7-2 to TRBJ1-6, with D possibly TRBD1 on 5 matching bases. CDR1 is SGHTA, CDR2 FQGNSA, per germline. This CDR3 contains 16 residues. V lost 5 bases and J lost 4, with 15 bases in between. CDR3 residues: CASSRGRGLYNSPLHF. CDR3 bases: TGTGCCAGCAGCCGAGGGAGGGGACTATATAATTCACCCCTCCACTTT. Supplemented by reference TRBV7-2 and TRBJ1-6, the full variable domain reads GAGVSQSPSNKVTEKGKDVELRCDPISGHTALYWYRQSLGQGLEFLIYFQGNSAPDKSGLPSDRFSAERTGGSVSTLTIQRTQQEDSAVYLCASSRGRGLYNSPLHFGNGTRLTVT.

CDR3 in amino acids: CASSPSDISNQPQHF. The CDR3 coding sequence is TGCGCCAGCAGCCCTTCAGATATTAGCAATCAGCCCCAGCATTTT. The rearrangement links TRBV4-1 to TRBJ1-5; D not resolved. This CDR3 has 15 amino acids. The V end was cut by 4 bases, the J end by 0 bases, with 10 bases between. CDR1 and CDR2 (germline): MGHRA, YSYEKL.

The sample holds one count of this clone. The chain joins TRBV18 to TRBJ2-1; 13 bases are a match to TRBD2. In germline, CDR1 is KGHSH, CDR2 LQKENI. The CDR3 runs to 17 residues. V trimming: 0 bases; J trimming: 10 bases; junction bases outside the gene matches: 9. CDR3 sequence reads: CASSPPTGLAGVREQFF. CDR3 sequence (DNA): TGTGCCAGCTCACCACCCACAGGACTAGCGGGGGTAAGAGAGCAGTTCTTC. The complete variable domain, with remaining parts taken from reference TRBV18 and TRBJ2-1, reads NAGVMQNPRHLVRRRGQEARLRCSPMKGHSHVYWYRQLPEEGLKFMVYLQKENIIDESGMPKERFSAEFPKEGPSILRIQQVVRGDSAAYFCASSPPTGLAGVREQFFGPGTRLTVL.

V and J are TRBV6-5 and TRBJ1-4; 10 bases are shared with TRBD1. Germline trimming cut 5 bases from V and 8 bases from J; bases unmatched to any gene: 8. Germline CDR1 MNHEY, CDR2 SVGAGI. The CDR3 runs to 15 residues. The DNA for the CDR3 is TGTGCCAGCAGTCGGGCCGGGACAGGGGACGAAAAACTGTTTTTT. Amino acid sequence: CASSRAGTGDEKLFF.

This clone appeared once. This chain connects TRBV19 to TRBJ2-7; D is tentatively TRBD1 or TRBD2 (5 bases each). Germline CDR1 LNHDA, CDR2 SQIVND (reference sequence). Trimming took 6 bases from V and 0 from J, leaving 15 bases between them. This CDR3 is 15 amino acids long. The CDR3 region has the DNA TGTGCCAGTAGCGTCAGGGCAGGGAGCTCCTACGAGCAGTACTTC. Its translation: CASSVRAGSSYEQYF.

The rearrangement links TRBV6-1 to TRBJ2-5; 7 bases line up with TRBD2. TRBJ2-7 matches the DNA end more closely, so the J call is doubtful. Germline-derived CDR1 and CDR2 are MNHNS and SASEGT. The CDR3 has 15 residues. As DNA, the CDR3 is TGTGCCAGCAGGGCCGGGGGGAGCCGCTCCTACGAGCAGTACTTC. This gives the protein CASRAGGSRSYEQYF.

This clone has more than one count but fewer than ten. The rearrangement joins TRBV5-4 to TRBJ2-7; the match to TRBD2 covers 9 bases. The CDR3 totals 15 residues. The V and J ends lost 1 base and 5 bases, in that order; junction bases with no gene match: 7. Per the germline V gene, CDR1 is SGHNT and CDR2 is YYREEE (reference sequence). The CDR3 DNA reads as TGTGCCAGCAGCTTGTCCCTAGCGGGGTTACACGAGCAGTACTTC. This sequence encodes CASSLSLAGLHEQYF. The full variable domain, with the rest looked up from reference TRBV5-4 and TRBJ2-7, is ETGVTQSPTHLIKTRGQQVTLRCSSQSGHNTVSWYQQALGQGPQFIFQYYREEENGRGNFPPRFSGLQFPNYSSELNVNALELDDSALYLCASSLSLAGLHEQYFGPGTRLTVT.